The 16 T cell receptor beta chains given below trace back to one sample, sequenced in a study of CD8 T cells in Susac syndrome. cDNA came from about 0.5 to 1 ug RNA primed by random hexamers. TCRdb recomputed calls from the immunoSEQ multiplex PCR reads with MiXCR, one row per CDR3 protein. The table includes a few hundred thousand distinct CDR3 sequences, about 85% detected once. The sequencing input was CD8+ T cells from PBMCs. The receptors come from a human donor with multiple sclerosis.

This clonotype was counted a single time. The V gene is TRBV12-5, the J gene TRBJ2-1; maybe TRBD2 (5 bases). V was shortened by 2 bases and J by 10 bases, with 9 bases between the two germline ends. The CDR3 spans 12 residues. CDR1 and CDR2 from the germline V gene are LGHNT and FRNRAP. Written as DNA, the CDR3 is TGTGCTAGTGGTTTGAGGACTCAAGAGCAGTTCTTC. Encoded protein: CASGLRTQEQFF.

The rearrangement uses TRBV6-1 and TRBJ2-7; TRBD1 agrees at 9 bases. The CDR3 contains 18 residues. Germline V gene lookup returns CDR1 MNHNS and CDR2 SASEGT. Germline trimming cut 1 base from V and 4 bases from J; bases unmatched to any gene: 14. The CDR3, as DNA: TGTGCCAGCAGTGAAGAAGTATATCCGGGACAGGGTCGGTACGAGCAGTACTTC. Translation gives CASSEEVYPGQGRYEQYF.

The J gene is TRBJ2-1, the V gene TRBV28; 9 bases match TRBD2. The CDR3 contains 16 residues. Germline CDR1 MDHEN, CDR2 SYDVKM. Trimming took 7 bases from V and 7 from J; bases not matched to a gene: 14. The CDR3 region is CASTSGDFTRNNEQFF. CDR3 sequence (DNA): TGTGCCAGCACTAGCGGGGATTTTACGAGGAATAATGAGCAGTTCTTC.

The chain employs TRBV5-4 and TRBJ1-2; D possibly corresponds to TRBD1 (5 bases). Looked up from germline, CDR1 is SGHNT and CDR2 is YYREEE (reference sequence). V lost 2 bases and J lost 2, with 10 bases in between. CDR3 length equals 14 residues. The CDR3 is CASSFSRANYGYTF. DNA for the CDR3: TGTGCCAGCAGCTTTAGCAGGGCGAACTATGGCTACACCTTC.

Notes on this clonotype: Given the absence of the conserved phenylalanine or tryptophan at the CDR3 end, a read error is likely. The chain is built from TRBV5-1 and TRBJ1-1, with TRBD1 as a possible D gene (5 bases). The CDR3 extends over 17 amino acids. Germline V gene lookup returns CDR1 SGHRS and CDR2 YFSETQ. The ends were cut back, 6 bases at V and 3 bases at J, with 24 bases in the middle. The CDR3 coding sequence is TGCGCCAGCACTACGTCTTTCGGGTCAGAAGGGGACACTGAAGCTTTCCTT. It yields the protein CASTTSFGSEGDTEAFL.

This clonotype has only one observation. The chain links TRBV5-1 to TRBJ2-1, with 9 bases fitting TRBD2. Germline CDR1 reads SGHRS; CDR2 reads YFSETQ. V lost 10 bases, J lost 2 bases, and 13 bases stayed unmatched. This CDR3 is built from 16 residues. CDR3 coding DNA: TGCGCCTCTCATGGGGCTAGCGGGGTCACCTACAATGAGCAGTTCTTC. Its protein product is CASHGASGVTYNEQFF.

This chain's CDR3 is CASSWVEGGGQPQHF. The CDR3 DNA reads TGTGCCAGCAGTTGGGTGGAGGGAGGGGGTCAGCCCCAGCATTTT. The chain links TRBV28 to TRBJ1-5, with D possibly matching TRBD1 (6 bases). Per germline, CDR1 MDHEN and CDR2 SYDVKM. The V and J ends lost 4 bases and 6 bases respectively, with 16 bases between them. CDR3 length: 15 residues.

The J gene is TRBJ2-1, the V gene TRBV4-1, with D perhaps being TRBD1 or TRBD2 (5 bases each). The V gene's germline CDR1 is MGHRA and CDR2 YSYEKL. V was shortened by 1 base and J by 6 bases, with 10 bases between the two germline ends. This CDR3 region has 14 residues. The CDR3, as DNA: TGCGCCAGCAGCCAAGTTACTAGGGGCAATGAGCAGTTCTTC. As protein: CASSQVTRGNEQFF.

The chain couples TRBV30 to TRBJ1-1; D gene unclear. The CDR3 sequence is 14 residues long. Germline values: CDR1 GTSNPN, CDR2 SVGIG (reference sequence). V was pared by 3 bases and J by 6 bases, with 17 bases between. The CDR3 region is CAWRARGVFAEAFF. The CDR3 coding sequence is TGTGCCTGGAGGGCTAGAGGTGTTTTCGCTGAAGCTTTCTTT.

The V gene is TRBV2, the J gene TRBJ2-6; 8 nucleotides match TRBD1. Germline V gene sequence: CDR1 SNHLY, CDR2 FYNNEI. This CDR3 region has 19 residues. V shed 2 bases and J 2 bases; nucleotides not matched to a gene: 11. The CDR3 protein is CASSETAGGESAGANVLTF. CDR3 in DNA: TGTGCCAGCAGTGAAACGGCAGGGGGCGAAAGTGCTGGGGCCAACGTCCTGACTTTC.

The chain employs TRBV28 and TRBJ1-1, with 8 bases aligning to TRBD1. J lost 5 bases, V lost 8 bases, and 7 bases had no gene match. Germline assignment: CDR1 MDHEN and CDR2 SYDVKM. The CDR3 spans 13 residues. The CDR3 bases are TGTGCCAGCCGAAACAGGGGGTGGACTGAAGCTTTCTTT. Protein sequence: CASRNRGWTEAFF.

This chain uses TRBV4-1 with TRBJ1-5; the D gene is possibly TRBD1 (5 bases). CDR1 is MGHRA and CDR2 is YSYEKL in the germline V gene. Trimming took off 0 bases at V and 6 bases at J, with 15 bases between the two ends. There are 16 residues in the CDR3. The CDR3 sequence is CASSQEGDLSGQPQHF. Written as DNA, the CDR3 is TGCGCCAGCAGCCAAGAAGGGGATCTTTCCGGTCAGCCCCAGCATTTT.

The chain joins TRBV24-1 to TRBJ2-1; D uncertain. From germline, CDR1 is KGHDR and CDR2 SFDVKD. CDR3 length: 11 residues. Trimming pared 4 bases from V and 15 bases from J, leaving 12 bases between. For the CDR3, the DNA is TGTGCCACCAGTGACGGGCACCTCGGGTTCTTC. Protein: CATSDGHLGFF.

J is TRBJ2-1 and V is TRBV4-1; 11 bases agree with TRBD2. Germline CDR1 and CDR2: MGHRA and YSYEKL. V dropped 0 bases and J dropped 8; count of bases not matched to a gene: 3. The CDR3 loop spans 15 amino acids. The CDR3 protein is CASSQDTSGSDEQFF. Written as DNA, the CDR3 is TGCGCCAGCAGCCAAGATACTAGCGGGAGCGATGAGCAGTTCTTC.

CDR3 amino acids: CSAPGQGGDYEQYF. The CDR3, as DNA: TGCAGCGCGCCGGGGCAGGGGGGGGACTACGAGCAGTACTTC. J is TRBJ2-7 and V is TRBV29-1; D possibly uses TRBD1 or TRBD2 (7 bases each). Trimming removed 7 bases at V and 3 bases at J, with 19 bases between. The germline CDR1 and CDR2 sequences are SQVTM and ANQGSEA. This CDR3 is 14 amino acids long.

This chain joins TRBV4-1 and TRBJ1-1; D unresolved. CDR1 is MGHRA and CDR2 is YSYEKL in the germline V gene. The V and J ends lost 1 base and 6 bases respectively, with 15 bases between them. The CDR3 covers 15 residues. In DNA form, the CDR3 reads TGCGCCAGCAGCCAAGCCGGGAATCCTGGGGCTGAAGCTTTCTTT. This translates into CASSQAGNPGAEAFF.